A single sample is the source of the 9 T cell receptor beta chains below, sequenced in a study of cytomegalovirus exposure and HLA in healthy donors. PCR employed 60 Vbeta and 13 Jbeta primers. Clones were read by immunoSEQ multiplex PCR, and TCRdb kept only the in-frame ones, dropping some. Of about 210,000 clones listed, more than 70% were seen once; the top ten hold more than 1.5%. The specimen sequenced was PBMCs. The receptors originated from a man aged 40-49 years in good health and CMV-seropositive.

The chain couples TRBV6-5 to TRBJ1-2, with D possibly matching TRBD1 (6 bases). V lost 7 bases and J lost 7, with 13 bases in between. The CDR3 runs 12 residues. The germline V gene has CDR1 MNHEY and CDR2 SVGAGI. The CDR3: CASTKTGTGYTF. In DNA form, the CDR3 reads TGTGCCAGCACCAAAACAGGGACTGGCTACACCTTC.

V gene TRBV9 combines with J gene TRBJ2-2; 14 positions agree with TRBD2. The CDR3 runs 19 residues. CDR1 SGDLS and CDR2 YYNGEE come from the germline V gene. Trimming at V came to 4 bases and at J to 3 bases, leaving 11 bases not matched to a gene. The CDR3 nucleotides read TGTGCCAGCAGCATGTGGGGGACTAGCGGGAGAGCTGACACCGGGGAGCTGTTTTTT. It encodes CASSMWGTSGRADTGELFF.

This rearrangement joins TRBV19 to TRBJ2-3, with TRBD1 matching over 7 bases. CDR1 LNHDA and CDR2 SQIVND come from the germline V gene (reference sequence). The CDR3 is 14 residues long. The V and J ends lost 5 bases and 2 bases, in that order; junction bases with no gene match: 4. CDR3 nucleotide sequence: TGTGCCAGTAGTCCAGAGGGGGCCACAGATACGCAGTATTTT. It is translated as CASSPEGATDTQYF.

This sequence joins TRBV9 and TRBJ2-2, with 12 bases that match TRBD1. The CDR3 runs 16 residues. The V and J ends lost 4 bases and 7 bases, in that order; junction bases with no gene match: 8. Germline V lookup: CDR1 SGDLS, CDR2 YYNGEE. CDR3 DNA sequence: TGTGCCAGCAGCCCCGGGACAGGGGGCGCGAACGGGGAGCTGTTTTTT. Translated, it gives CASSPGTGGANGELFF.

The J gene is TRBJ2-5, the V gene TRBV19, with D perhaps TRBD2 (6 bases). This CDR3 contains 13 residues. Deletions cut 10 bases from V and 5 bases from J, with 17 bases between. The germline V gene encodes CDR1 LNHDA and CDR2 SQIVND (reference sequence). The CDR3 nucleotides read TGTGCCACAGAGGTTACGGCGGGGGAGACCCAGTACTTC. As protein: CATEVTAGETQYF.

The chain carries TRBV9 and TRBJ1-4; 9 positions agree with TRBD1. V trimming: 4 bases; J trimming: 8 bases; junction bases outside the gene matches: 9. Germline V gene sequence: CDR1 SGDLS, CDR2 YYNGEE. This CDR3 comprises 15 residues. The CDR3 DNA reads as TGTGCCAGCAGCCTTACCGACAGGGGGGACGAAAAACTGTTTTTT. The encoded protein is CASSLTDRGDEKLFF.

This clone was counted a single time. This chain's CDR3 is CASRQGTYEQYF. The CDR3 DNA is TGTGCCAGCCGACAAGGTACCTACGAGCAGTACTTC. This chain uses TRBV6-5 with TRBJ2-7, with D unresolved. V lost 8 bases to trimming and J lost 2 bases, with 10 bases between them. Per germline, CDR1 MNHEY and CDR2 SVGAGI. This CDR3 contains 12 residues.

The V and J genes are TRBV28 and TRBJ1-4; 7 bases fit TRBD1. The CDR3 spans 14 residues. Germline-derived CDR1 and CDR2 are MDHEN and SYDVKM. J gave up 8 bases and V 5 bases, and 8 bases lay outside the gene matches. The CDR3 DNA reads TGTGCCAGCAGTCAAGGAGGACAGGTCGAAAAACTGTTTTTT. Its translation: CASSQGGQVEKLFF.

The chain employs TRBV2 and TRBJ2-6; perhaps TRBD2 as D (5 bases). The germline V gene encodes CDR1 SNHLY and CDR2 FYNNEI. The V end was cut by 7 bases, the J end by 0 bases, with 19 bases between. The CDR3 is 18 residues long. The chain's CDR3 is CASTGGSLSRSGANVLTF. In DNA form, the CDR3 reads TGTGCCAGCACCGGAGGCTCTCTCTCCCGCTCTGGGGCCAACGTCCTGACTTTC.